A selection of T cell receptor beta chains follows, all from one sample in a study of blood T cell repertoires in COVID-19. Sequenced by immunoSEQ multiplex PCR; TCRdb stores in-frame clones only, minus some. The table has some 250,000 clones, about 87% seen once. The source material was peripheral blood. These TCRs come from a woman between 65 and 79 years old with active or convalescent COVID-19. The CDR3 runs from the conserved cysteine through the conserved F or W. Fields, in order: V gene, D gene, clone size, J gene, CDR3 length, CDR3 DNA, CDR3 protein. A D gene is named only where the DNA matches it firmly. Clone size appears in some rows only: once, few, many, or a class for an expanded clone.

v_call: TRBV19
d_call: TRBD1
clone_size: .
j_call: TRBJ1-1
cdr3_length: 15
cdr3_nt: TGTGCCAGTAGTATTTTAGGACAGGGGAACACTGAAGCTTTCTTT
cdr3_aa: CASSILGQGNTEAFF

v_call: TRBV5-6
d_call: TRBD2
clone_size: .
j_call: TRBJ2-7
cdr3_length: 13
cdr3_nt: TGTGCCAGCAGCTTGGCTGCACTAGCGGTGCAGTACTTC
cdr3_aa: CASSLAALAVQYF

v_call: TRBV4-3
d_call: .
clone_size: .
j_call: TRBJ2-3
cdr3_length: 13
cdr3_nt: TGCGCCAGCAGCCCTAAGAGCACAGATACGCAGTATTTT
cdr3_aa: CASSPKSTDTQYF

v_call: TRBV3-1/TRBV3-2
d_call: TRBD1
clone_size: .
j_call: TRBJ1-2
cdr3_length: 13
cdr3_nt: TGTGCCAGCAGCCAAGTTCAGGGGGGTGGCTACACCTTC
cdr3_aa: CASSQVQGGGYTF

v_call: TRBV7-9
d_call: .
clone_size: .
j_call: TRBJ2-2
cdr3_length: 15
cdr3_nt: TGTGCCAGCAGGCCAGACAGGAGGAACACCGGGGAGCTGTTTTTT
cdr3_aa: CASRPDRRNTGELFF

v_call: TRBV7-9
d_call: TRBD1
clone_size: .
j_call: TRBJ2-7
cdr3_length: 14
cdr3_nt: TGTGCCAGCAGCCCCGGACAGGCGGCTTACGAGCAGTACTTC
cdr3_aa: CASSPGQAAYEQYF

v_call: TRBV18
d_call: .
clone_size: .
j_call: TRBJ1-2
cdr3_length: 14
cdr3_nt: TGTGCCAGCTCACCAGGGCAGGGGAACTATGGCTACACCTTC
cdr3_aa: CASSPGQGNYGYTF

v_call: TRBV14
d_call: TRBD1
clone_size: .
j_call: TRBJ1-6
cdr3_length: 15
cdr3_nt: TGTGCCAGCAGCCTAACCGGGACAGCTATTGTACCCCTCCACTTT
cdr3_aa: CASSLTGTAIVPLHF

v_call: TRBV2
d_call: .
clone_size: .
j_call: TRBJ1-2
cdr3_length: 12
cdr3_nt: TGTGCCAGCAGTGAAGCGGGCAGGGGCTACACCTTC
cdr3_aa: CASSEAGRGYTF

v_call: TRBV9
d_call: .
clone_size: once
j_call: TRBJ1-1
cdr3_length: 12
cdr3_nt: TGTGCCAGCTCCAAAACAGGCCCCGAAGCTTTCTTT
cdr3_aa: CASSKTGPEAFF

v_call: TRBV19
d_call: TRBD1
clone_size: .
j_call: TRBJ1-1
cdr3_length: 16
cdr3_nt: TGTGCCAGTAGTTCCCTGACAGGGGGGGGCCGTACTGAAGCTTTCTTT
cdr3_aa: CASSSLTGGGRTEAFF

v_call: TRBV19
d_call: .
clone_size: .
j_call: TRBJ2-7
cdr3_length: 18
cdr3_nt: TGTGCCAGTAGTATAGAAGAGTCATCCGGGACAAGGACCTACGAGCAGTACTTC
cdr3_aa: CASSIEESSGTRTYEQYF

v_call: TRBV24-1
d_call: TRBD1
clone_size: .
j_call: TRBJ2-2
cdr3_length: 16
cdr3_nt: TGTGCCACCAGTGCCCCGGGACAGGGGGCTGTCGGGGAGCTGTTTTTT
cdr3_aa: CATSAPGQGAVGELFF

v_call: TRBV19
d_call: TRBD1
clone_size: .
j_call: TRBJ1-1
cdr3_length: 15
cdr3_nt: TGTGCCAGTCGTCGTGGTGACAGGGAAGGGACTGAAGCTTTCTTT
cdr3_aa: CASRRGDREGTEAFF

v_call: TRBV29-1
d_call: TRBD1
clone_size: .
j_call: TRBJ1-5
cdr3_length: 15
cdr3_nt: TGCAGCGTTGAAGTCGGGGGACAGGGGAATCAGCCCCAGCATTTT
cdr3_aa: CSVEVGGQGNQPQHF

v_call: TRBV27
d_call: .
clone_size: .
j_call: TRBJ2-3
cdr3_length: 15
cdr3_nt: TGTGCCAGCAATCCGACCAGGGGCTCCACAGATACGCAGTATTTT
cdr3_aa: CASNPTRGSTDTQYF

v_call: TRBV3-1/TRBV3-2
d_call: .
clone_size: few
j_call: TRBJ2-5
cdr3_length: 12
cdr3_nt: TGTGCCAGCAGCCAAGTCTATGAGACCCAGTACTTC
cdr3_aa: CASSQVYETQYF

v_call: TRBV20-1
d_call: .
clone_size: .
j_call: TRBJ1-4
cdr3_length: 11
cdr3_nt: TGCAGTGTTTTTTCTACTGAAAAACTGTTTTTT
cdr3_aa: CSVFSTEKLFF

v_call: TRBV18
d_call: .
clone_size: once
j_call: TRBJ1-1
cdr3_length: 19
cdr3_nt: TGTGCCAGCTCACCAACGACCCTTAATTTTGACGGGAGGAACACTGAAGCTTTCTTT
cdr3_aa: CASSPTTLNFDGRNTEAFF

v_call: TRBV11-2
d_call: .
clone_size: .
j_call: TRBJ1-2
cdr3_length: 13
cdr3_nt: TGTGCCAGCAGCTTCGAAGGGGATGAAGGCTACACCTTC
cdr3_aa: CASSFEGDEGYTF

v_call: TRBV19
d_call: .
clone_size: .
j_call: TRBJ2-5
cdr3_length: 14
cdr3_nt: TGTGCCAGTAGTGTTGTTCGGGGGCAAGAGACCCAGTACTTC
cdr3_aa: CASSVVRGQETQYF

v_call: TRBV9
d_call: .
clone_size: .
j_call: TRBJ2-5
cdr3_length: 14
cdr3_nt: TGTGCCAGCAGCCCTACAGGGTTGCAAGAGACCCAGTACTTC
cdr3_aa: CASSPTGLQETQYF

v_call: TRBV7-9
d_call: TRBD2
clone_size: .
j_call: TRBJ2-7
cdr3_length: 16
cdr3_nt: TGTGCCAGCAGCTCACCGGGACTACGACCCGGCGGCGAGCAGTACTTC
cdr3_aa: CASSSPGLRPGGEQYF

v_call: TRBV5-8
d_call: .
clone_size: few
j_call: TRBJ1-1
cdr3_length: 14
cdr3_nt: TGTGCCAGCAGCTTGGAATTCCAGAACACTGAAGCTTTCTTT
cdr3_aa: CASSLEFQNTEAFF

v_call: TRBV7-2
d_call: .
clone_size: .
j_call: TRBJ2-3
cdr3_length: 14
cdr3_nt: TGTGCCAGCAGTCCTACGGGGTTGACAGATACGCAGTATTTT
cdr3_aa: CASSPTGLTDTQYF